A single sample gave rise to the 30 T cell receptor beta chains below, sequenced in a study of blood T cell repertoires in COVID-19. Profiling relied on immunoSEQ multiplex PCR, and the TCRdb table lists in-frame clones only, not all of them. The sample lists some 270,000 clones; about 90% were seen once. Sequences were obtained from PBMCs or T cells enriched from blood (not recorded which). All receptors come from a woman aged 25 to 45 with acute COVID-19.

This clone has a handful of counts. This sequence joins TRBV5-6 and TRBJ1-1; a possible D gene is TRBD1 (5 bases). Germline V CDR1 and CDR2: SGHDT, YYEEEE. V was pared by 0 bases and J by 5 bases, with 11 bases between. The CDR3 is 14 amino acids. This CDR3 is CASSLDTKGTEAFF. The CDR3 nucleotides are TGTGCCAGCAGCTTGGACACGAAGGGGACTGAAGCTTTCTTT.

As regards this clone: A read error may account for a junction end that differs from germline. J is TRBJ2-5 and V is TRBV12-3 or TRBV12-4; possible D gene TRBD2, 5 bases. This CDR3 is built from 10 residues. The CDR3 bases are TGTGCCAGCAGTTTGGGAGACTCGGACTTC. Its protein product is CASSLGDSDF.

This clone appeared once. As DNA, the CDR3 is TGTGCCAGCGGACTAGCGGGAGGCAACACCGGGGAGCTGTTTTTT. Protein product: CASGLAGGNTGELFF. The chain combines TRBV7-3 with TRBJ2-2; 14 bases are a match to TRBD2. The CDR3 is 15 residues long. From germline, CDR1 is SGHTA and CDR2 FQGTGA. The V and J ends lost 8 bases and 2 bases, in that order; junction bases with no gene match: 1.

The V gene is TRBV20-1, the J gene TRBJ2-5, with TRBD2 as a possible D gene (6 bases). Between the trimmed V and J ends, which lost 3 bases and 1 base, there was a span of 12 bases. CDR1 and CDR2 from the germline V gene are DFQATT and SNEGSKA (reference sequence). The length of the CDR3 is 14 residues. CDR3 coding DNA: TGCAGTGCTAGTTCGGGACTTACCCAAGAGACCCAGTACTTC. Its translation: CSASSGLTQETQYF.

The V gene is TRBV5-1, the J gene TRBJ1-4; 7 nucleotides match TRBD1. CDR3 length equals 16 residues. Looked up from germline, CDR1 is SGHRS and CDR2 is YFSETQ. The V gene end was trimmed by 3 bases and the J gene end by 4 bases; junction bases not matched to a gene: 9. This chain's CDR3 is CASSWTPGQNNEKLFF. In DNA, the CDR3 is TGCGCCAGCAGCTGGACTCCGGGACAGAATAATGAAAAACTGTTTTTT.

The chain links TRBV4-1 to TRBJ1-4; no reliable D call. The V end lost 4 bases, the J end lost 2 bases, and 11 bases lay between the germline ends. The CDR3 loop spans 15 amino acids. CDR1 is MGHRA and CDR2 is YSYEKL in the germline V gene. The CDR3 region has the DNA TGCGCCAGCAGCCCCGAGGGTTTGACTAATGAAAAACTGTTTTTT. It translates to CASSPEGLTNEKLFF.

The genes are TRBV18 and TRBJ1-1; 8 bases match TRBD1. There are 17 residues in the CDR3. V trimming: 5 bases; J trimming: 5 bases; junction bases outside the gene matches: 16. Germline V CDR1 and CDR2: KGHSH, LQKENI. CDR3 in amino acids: CASSLIGTGETGTEAFF. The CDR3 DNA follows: TGTGCCAGCTCATTGATCGGGACAGGCGAGACGGGGACTGAAGCTTTCTTT.

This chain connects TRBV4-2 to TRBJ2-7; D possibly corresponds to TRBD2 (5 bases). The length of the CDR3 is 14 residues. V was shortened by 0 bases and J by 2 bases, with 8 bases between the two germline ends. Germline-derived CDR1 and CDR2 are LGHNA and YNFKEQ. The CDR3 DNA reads TGTGCCAGCAGCCAAGAGCGGGCGGCCTACGAGCAGTACTTC. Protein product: CASSQERAAYEQYF.

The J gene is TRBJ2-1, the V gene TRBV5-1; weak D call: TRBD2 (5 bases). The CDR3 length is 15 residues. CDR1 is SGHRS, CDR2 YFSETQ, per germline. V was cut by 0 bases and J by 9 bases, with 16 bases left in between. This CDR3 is CASSLGWERLSEQFF. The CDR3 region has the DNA TGCGCCAGCAGCTTGGGATGGGAGAGGTTATCTGAGCAGTTCTTC.

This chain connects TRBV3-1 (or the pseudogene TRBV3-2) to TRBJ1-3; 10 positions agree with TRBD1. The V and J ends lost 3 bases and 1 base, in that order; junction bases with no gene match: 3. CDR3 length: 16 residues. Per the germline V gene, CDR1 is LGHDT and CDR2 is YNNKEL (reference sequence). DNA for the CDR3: TGTGCCAGCAGCCAGGACAGGGGGGTTTCTGGAAACACCATATATTTT. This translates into CASSQDRGVSGNTIYF.

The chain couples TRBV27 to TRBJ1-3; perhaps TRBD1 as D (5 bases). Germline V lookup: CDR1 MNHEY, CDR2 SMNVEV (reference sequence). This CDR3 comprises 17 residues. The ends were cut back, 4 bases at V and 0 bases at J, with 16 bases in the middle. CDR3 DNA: TGTGCCAGCAGTTCCCGGGCCAGGGCGAACTCTGGAAACACCATATATTTT. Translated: CASSSRARANSGNTIYF.

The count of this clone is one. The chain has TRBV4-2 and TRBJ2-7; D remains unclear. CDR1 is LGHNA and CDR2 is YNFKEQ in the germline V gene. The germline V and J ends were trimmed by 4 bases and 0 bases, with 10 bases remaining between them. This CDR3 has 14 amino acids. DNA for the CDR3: TGTGCCAGCAGCCGAGACTCCTCCTCCTACGAGCAGTACTTC. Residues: CASSRDSSSYEQYF.

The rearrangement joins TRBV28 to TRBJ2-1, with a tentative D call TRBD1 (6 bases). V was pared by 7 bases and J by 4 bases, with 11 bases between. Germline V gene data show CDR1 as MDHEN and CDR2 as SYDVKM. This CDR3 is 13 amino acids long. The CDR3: CASTTGFYNEQFF. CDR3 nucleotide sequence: TGTGCCAGCACGACAGGATTTTACAATGAGCAGTTCTTC.

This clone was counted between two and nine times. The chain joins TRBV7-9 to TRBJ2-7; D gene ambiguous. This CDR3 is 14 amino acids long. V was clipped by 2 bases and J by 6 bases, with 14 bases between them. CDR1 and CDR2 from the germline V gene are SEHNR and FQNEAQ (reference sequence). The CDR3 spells CASSLQLGSSEQYF. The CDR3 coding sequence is TGTGCCAGCAGCTTACAGCTAGGCAGCAGCGAGCAGTACTTC.

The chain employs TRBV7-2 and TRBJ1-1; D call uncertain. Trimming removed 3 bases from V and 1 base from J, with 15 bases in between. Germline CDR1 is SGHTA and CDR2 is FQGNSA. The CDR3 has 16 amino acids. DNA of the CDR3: TGTGCCAGCAGCTTGTCGGGTTTCAACTGGAACACTGAAGCTTTCTTT. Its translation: CASSLSGFNWNTEAFF.

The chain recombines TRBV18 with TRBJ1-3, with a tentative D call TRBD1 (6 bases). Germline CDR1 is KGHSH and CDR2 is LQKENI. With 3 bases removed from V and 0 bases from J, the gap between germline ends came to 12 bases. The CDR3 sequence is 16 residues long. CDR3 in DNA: TGTGCCAGCTCACCTACCGGACAGAACTCTGGAAACACCATATATTTT. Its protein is CASSPTGQNSGNTIYF.

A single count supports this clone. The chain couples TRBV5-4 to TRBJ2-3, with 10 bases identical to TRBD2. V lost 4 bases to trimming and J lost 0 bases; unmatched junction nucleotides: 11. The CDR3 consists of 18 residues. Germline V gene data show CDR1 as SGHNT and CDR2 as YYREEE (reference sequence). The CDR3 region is CASSPSGSGIPSTDTQYF. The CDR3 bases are TGTGCCAGCAGCCCTAGCGGGAGTGGGATACCTAGCACAGATACGCAGTATTTT.

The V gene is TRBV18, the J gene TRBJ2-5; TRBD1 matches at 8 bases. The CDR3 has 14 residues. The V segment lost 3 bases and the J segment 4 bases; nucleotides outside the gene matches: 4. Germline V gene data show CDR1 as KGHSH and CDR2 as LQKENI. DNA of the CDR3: TGTGCCAGCTCACCGGACAGGGTCAGAGAGACCCAGTACTTC. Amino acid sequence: CASSPDRVRETQYF.

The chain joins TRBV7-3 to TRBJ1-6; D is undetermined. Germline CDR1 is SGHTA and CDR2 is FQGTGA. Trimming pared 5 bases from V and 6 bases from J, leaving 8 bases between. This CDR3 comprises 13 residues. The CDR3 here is CASSQARNSPLHF. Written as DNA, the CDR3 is TGTGCCAGCAGCCAGGCGCGTAATTCACCCCTCCACTTT.

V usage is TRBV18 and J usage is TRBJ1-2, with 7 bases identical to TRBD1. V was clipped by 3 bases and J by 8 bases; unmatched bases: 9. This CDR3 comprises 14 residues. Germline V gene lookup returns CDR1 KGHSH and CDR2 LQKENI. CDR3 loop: CASSPSGPGGGYTF. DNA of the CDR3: TGTGCCAGCTCACCTAGTGGCCCAGGGGGAGGCTACACCTTC.

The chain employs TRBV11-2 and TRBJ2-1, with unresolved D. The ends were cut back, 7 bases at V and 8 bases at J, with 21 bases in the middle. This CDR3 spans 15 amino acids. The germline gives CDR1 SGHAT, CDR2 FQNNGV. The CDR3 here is CASTFRFVSRDEQFF. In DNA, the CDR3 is TGTGCCAGCACCTTTCGGTTCGTGTCGCGCGATGAGCAGTTCTTC.

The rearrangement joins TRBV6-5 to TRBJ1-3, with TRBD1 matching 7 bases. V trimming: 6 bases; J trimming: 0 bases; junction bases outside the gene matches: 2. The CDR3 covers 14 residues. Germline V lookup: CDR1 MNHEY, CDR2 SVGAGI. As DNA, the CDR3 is TGTGCCAGCAGGGGACAGAACTCTGGAAACACCATATATTTT. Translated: CASRGQNSGNTIYF.

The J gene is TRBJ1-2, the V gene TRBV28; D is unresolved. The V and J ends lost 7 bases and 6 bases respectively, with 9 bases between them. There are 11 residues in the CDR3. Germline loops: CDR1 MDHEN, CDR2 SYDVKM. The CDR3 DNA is TGTGCCAGCACAAGCCTCGATGGCTACACCTTC. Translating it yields CASTSLDGYTF.

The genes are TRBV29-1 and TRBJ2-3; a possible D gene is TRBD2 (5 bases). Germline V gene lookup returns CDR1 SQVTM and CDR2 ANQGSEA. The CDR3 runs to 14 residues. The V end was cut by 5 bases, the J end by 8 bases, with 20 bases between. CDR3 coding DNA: TGCAGCGTTCCGTCATCTGGGAGTTTCGGTACGCAGTATTTT. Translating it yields CSVPSSGSFGTQYF.

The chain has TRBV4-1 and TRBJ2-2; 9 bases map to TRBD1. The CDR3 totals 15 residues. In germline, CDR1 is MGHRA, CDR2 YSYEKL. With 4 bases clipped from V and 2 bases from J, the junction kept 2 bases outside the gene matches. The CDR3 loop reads CASSPTGGNTGELFF. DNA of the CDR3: TGCGCCAGCAGCCCGACAGGGGGAAACACCGGGGAGCTGTTTTTT.

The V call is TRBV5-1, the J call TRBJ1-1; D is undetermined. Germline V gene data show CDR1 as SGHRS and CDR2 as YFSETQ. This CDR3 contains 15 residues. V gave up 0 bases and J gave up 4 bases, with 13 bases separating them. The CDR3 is CASSLAGVDGTEAFF. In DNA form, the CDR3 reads TGCGCCAGCAGCTTGGCCGGGGTCGACGGCACTGAAGCTTTCTTT.

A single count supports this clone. CDR3 in amino acids: CATGTRYSNQPQHF. The CDR3 DNA is TGTGCCACCGGGACAAGGTATAGCAATCAGCCCCAGCATTTT. J is TRBJ1-5 and V is TRBV10-3; possible D gene TRBD1, 6 bases. This CDR3 is built from 14 residues. The germline V and J ends were trimmed by 10 bases and 0 bases, with 13 bases remaining between them. CDR1 is ENHRY, CDR2 SYGVKD, per germline.

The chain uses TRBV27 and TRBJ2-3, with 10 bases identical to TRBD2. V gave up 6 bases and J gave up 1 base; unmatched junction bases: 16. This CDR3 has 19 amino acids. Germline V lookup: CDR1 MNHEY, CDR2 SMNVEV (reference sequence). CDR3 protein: CASSQRGLAGVMGTDTQYF. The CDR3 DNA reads TGTGCCAGCAGCCAAAGGGGGCTAGCGGGAGTGATGGGCACAGATACGCAGTATTTT.

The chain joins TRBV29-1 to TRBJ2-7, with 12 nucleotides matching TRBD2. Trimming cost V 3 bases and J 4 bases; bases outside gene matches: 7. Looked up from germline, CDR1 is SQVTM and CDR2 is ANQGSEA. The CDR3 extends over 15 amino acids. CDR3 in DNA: TGCAGCGTTGAGATCCTAGGGACTAGCGGGTACGAGCAGTACTTC. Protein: CSVEILGTSGYEQYF.

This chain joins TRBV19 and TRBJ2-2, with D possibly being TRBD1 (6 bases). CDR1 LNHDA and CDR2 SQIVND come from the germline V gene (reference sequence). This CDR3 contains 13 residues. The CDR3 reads CGTVTTNTGELFF. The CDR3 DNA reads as TGTGGGACAGTCACGACGAACACCGGGGAGCTGTTTTTT. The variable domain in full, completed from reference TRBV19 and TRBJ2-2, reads DGGITQSPKYLFRKEGQNVTLSCEQNLNHDAMYWYRQDPGQGLRLIYYSQIVNDFQKGDIAEGYSVSREKKESFPLTVTSAQKNPTAFYLCGTVTTNTGELFFGEGSRLTVL.